These 23 T cell receptor beta chains were sequenced from one sample in a study of T cell responses to AZD1222 COVID-19 vaccine. The assay was immunoSEQ multiplex PCR, and TCRdb's table has in-frame clones only and misses some. Among approximately 50,000 clones, about 80% were seen once, and the ten largest hold around 7%. The specimen comprised peripheral blood, sampled on day 0 of AZD1222 vaccination. These receptors were obtained from an adult in good health.

This clone was counted a few times. The chain has TRBV30 and TRBJ2-7, with D possibly being TRBD1 or TRBD2 (5 bases each). CDR1 is GTSNPN, CDR2 SVGIG, per germline (reference sequence). Trimming took 5 bases from V and 4 from J, leaving 12 bases between them. This CDR3 region has 12 residues. The CDR3 DNA reads TGTGCCTGGGGGGGAGACAGTTACGAGCAGTACTTC. It is translated as CAWGGDSYEQYF.

The rearrangement joins TRBV7-8 to TRBJ1-6, with TRBD1 as a possible D gene (6 bases). The V end was cut by 6 bases, the J end by 13 bases, with 22 bases between. This CDR3 is built from 15 residues. Per the germline V gene, CDR1 is SGHVS and CDR2 is FQNEAQ. CDR3 in DNA: TGTGCCAGCAGACCCCAGACAGGTCCGGGGATGCCCCTCCACTTT. It translates to CASRPQTGPGMPLHF.

This CDR3 is CASSIQVFQPQHF. CDR3 in DNA: TGTGCCAGTAGTATACAAGTCTTTCAGCCCCAGCATTTT. The chain employs TRBV19 and TRBJ1-5, with unresolved D. This CDR3 spans 13 amino acids. V was cut by 2 bases and J by 6 bases, with 8 bases left in between. Germline V gene sequence: CDR1 LNHDA, CDR2 SQIVND (reference sequence). The full variable domain, completed using reference TRBV19 and TRBJ1-5, is DGGITQSPKYLFRKEGQNVTLSCEQNLNHDAMYWYRQDPGQGLRLIYYSQIVNDFQKGDIAEGYSVSREKKESFPLTVTSAQKNPTAFYLCASSIQVFQPQHFGDGTRLSIL.

V is TRBV5-1 and J is TRBJ1-6, with D possibly matching TRBD1 (5 bases). This CDR3 has 15 amino acids. The ends were cut back, 3 bases at V and 9 bases at J, with 16 bases in the middle. Per germline, CDR1 SGHRS and CDR2 YFSETQ. The CDR3 bases are TGCGCCAGCAGCTCCATATCGCAGGGAGGTTCACCCCTCCACTTT. Its translation: CASSSISQGGSPLHF.

The chain links TRBV9 to TRBJ1-1; D gene unclear. V shed 0 bases and J shed 8 bases, with 14 bases lying between them. Germline V gene sequence: CDR1 SGDLS, CDR2 YYNGEE. The CDR3 covers 14 residues. The CDR3 coding sequence is TGTGCCAGCAGCGTAGCAGGAGGCGGGGAAGAAGCTTTCTTT. Translating gives CASSVAGGGEEAFF.

With regard to this clone: At the DNA level, this CDR3 is encoded by other sequences in the same sample as well. CDR3 protein: CASSLRGGGEKLFF. CDR3 nucleotide sequence: TGTGCCAGCAGTTTAAGGGGGGGCGGTGAAAAACTGTTTTTT. The J gene is TRBJ1-4, the V gene TRBV27, with D possibly matching TRBD1 (6 bases). V dropped 2 bases and J dropped 7 bases, with 11 bases sitting between them. CDR1 MNHEY and CDR2 SMNVEV come from the germline V gene (reference sequence). The CDR3 sequence is 14 residues long.

The CDR3 coding sequence is TGTGCCAGCAGGAGAGGGGGTGGCAATCAGCCCCAGCATTTT. Its translation: CASRRGGGNQPQHF. This chain connects TRBV27 to TRBJ1-5; a possible D gene is TRBD1 (6 bases). Germline V CDR1 and CDR2: MNHEY, SMNVEV (reference sequence). V gave up 6 bases and J gave up 2 bases, with 11 bases separating them. The length of the CDR3 is 14 residues.

This chain joins TRBV11-2 and TRBJ2-3; weak D call: TRBD2 (6 bases). CDR3 size: 13 residues. Trimming cost V 8 bases and J 5 bases, with 14 bases left between them. Germline V CDR1 and CDR2: SGHAT, FQNNGV. The CDR3 DNA is TGTGCCAGCCGCCTCAGGGAGGTAGATACGCAGTATTTT. As protein: CASRLREVDTQYF. The full variable domain, with the rest looked up from reference TRBV11-2 and TRBJ2-3, is EAGVAQSPRYKIIEKRQSVAFWCNPISGHATLYWYQQILGQGPKLLIQFQNNGVVDDSQLPKDRFSAERLKGVDSTLKIQPAKLEDSAVYLCASRLREVDTQYFGPGTRLTVL.

The V gene is TRBV6-5, the J gene TRBJ1-2; a possible D gene is TRBD1 (5 bases). This CDR3 is 14 amino acids long. Germline CDR1 and CDR2: MNHEY and SVGAGI. Trimming shortened V by 6 bases and J by 2 bases, and 13 bases separated the two germline ends. The CDR3 sequence: CASRTSGLNYGYTF. CDR3 nucleotide sequence: TGTGCCAGCAGGACGTCGGGACTGAACTATGGCTACACCTTC.

This clone was recorded a few times. V and J are TRBV5-6 and TRBJ2-3; 8 bases are shared with TRBD2. This CDR3 comprises 15 residues. Germline V gene sequence: CDR1 SGHDT, CDR2 YYEEEE. Trimming took 0 bases from V and 0 from J; bases not matched to a gene: 0. This CDR3 is CASSLASGSTDTQYF. In nucleotides, the CDR3 is TGTGCCAGCAGCTTGGCTAGCGGGAGCACAGATACGCAGTATTTT.

This rearrangement joins TRBV30 to TRBJ1-4; D remains unclear. The CDR3 sequence is 14 residues long. In germline, CDR1 is GTSNPN, CDR2 SVGIG (reference sequence). Trimming took off 1 base at V and 5 bases at J, with 11 bases between the two ends. CDR3 sequence reads: CAWSDGRSNEKLFF. DNA of the CDR3: TGTGCCTGGAGTGACGGCAGGTCGAATGAAAAACTGTTTTTT. Complete variable domain (other parts from reference TRBV30 and TRBJ1-4): SQTIHQWPATLVQPVGSPLSLECTVEGTSNPNLYWYRQAAGRGLQLLFYSVGIGQISSEVPQNLSASRPQDRQFILSSKKLLLSDSGFYLCAWSDGRSNEKLFFGSGTQLSVL.

The CDR3 nucleotides read TGTGCCAGCAGCGACGGAGACAGGGTTCGCGGCTACACCTTC. Its protein product is CASSDGDRVRGYTF. This chain connects TRBV6-5 to TRBJ1-2; TRBD1 agrees at 7 bases. Germline trimming cut 6 bases from V and 8 bases from J; bases unmatched to any gene: 12. The CDR3 covers 14 residues. Germline-derived CDR1 and CDR2 are MNHEY and SVGAGI.

The chain combines TRBV11-2 with TRBJ1-2; TRBD1 matches 9 bases. Trimming at V came to 0 bases and at J to 3 bases, leaving 8 bases not matched to a gene. Germline lookup yields CDR1 SGHAT and CDR2 FQNNGV. CDR3 size: 17 residues. The CDR3 bases are TGTGCCAGCAGCTTAGATCTAAGGACAGGGGCTCACTATGGCTACACCTTC. Translating it yields CASSLDLRTGAHYGYTF.

The chain combines TRBV5-1 with TRBJ1-1, with TRBD1 as a possible D gene (6 bases). CDR1 and CDR2 (germline): SGHRS, YFSETQ. With 0 bases removed from V and 0 bases from J, the gap between germline ends came to 15 bases. The CDR3 contains 17 residues. DNA for the CDR3: TGCGCCAGCAGCTTGGCCACAGGGCCTAACATGAACACTGAAGCTTTCTTT. Its protein product is CASSLATGPNMNTEAFF.

The rearrangement uses TRBV28 and TRBJ2-2; D is undetermined. Trimming pared 6 bases from V and 3 bases from J, leaving 8 bases between. CDR3 length: 13 residues. CDR1 MDHEN and CDR2 SYDVKM come from the germline V gene. Here the CDR3 reads CASSGRYTGELFF. CDR3 DNA sequence: TGTGCCAGCAGCGGCAGATACACCGGGGAGCTGTTTTTT.

The chain employs TRBV21-1 and TRBJ2-1; the DNA was not used to check the table's D call, TRBD1. TRBV21-1 is a pseudogene. There are 16 residues in the CDR3. DNA for the CDR3: TGTGCCAGCACCAAGACAGGGGAAAAGCCCTACAATGAGCAGTTCTTC. Translating gives CASTKTGEKPYNEQFF.

The chain links TRBV5-6 to TRBJ1-5, with D hard to call. Trimming removed 1 base from V and 0 bases from J, with 5 bases in between. This CDR3 contains 14 residues. From germline, CDR1 is SGHDT and CDR2 YYEEEE. CDR3 sequence (DNA): TGTGCCAGCAGCTTGCGGGCTAGCAATCAGCCCCAGCATTTT. Residues: CASSLRASNQPQHF.

This chain joins TRBV12-3 or TRBV12-4 and TRBJ1-1, with D unresolved. The length of the CDR3 is 12 residues. V shed 2 bases and J shed 5 bases, with 6 bases lying between them. The CDR3 DNA follows: TGTGCCAGCAGTTTAAGCAGTACTGAAGCTTTCTTT. This translates into CASSLSSTEAFF.

This chain joins TRBV21-1 and TRBJ1-5. TRBV21-1 constitutes a pseudogene. The CDR3 covers 14 residues. CDR3 in amino acids: CASTDEGSNQPQHF. CDR3 in DNA: TGTGCCAGCACCGACGAGGGGAGCAATCAGCCCCAGCATTTT.

The chain employs TRBV27 and TRBJ1-5; no firm D call. V lost 5 bases and J lost 7, with 18 bases in between. The CDR3 loop spans 15 amino acids. Germline V gives CDR1 MNHEY, CDR2 SMNVEV (reference sequence). CDR3 loop: CASSRFAEARQPQHF. In DNA form, the CDR3 reads TGTGCCAGCAGTAGATTCGCAGAGGCCAGACAGCCCCAGCATTTT.

V gene TRBV7-8 combines with J gene TRBJ1-5; no definite D call. The CDR3 is 12 residues long. Trimming cost V 1 base and J 3 bases, with 1 base left between them. The germline gives CDR1 SGHVS, CDR2 FQNEAQ. The CDR3: CASSLVNQPQHF. CDR3 nucleotide sequence: TGTGCCAGCAGCTTAGTCAATCAGCCCCAGCATTTT.

The rearrangement uses TRBV21-1 and TRBJ2-7; the D call in the table, TRBD1, was not verified against the DNA. TRBV21-1 is a listed pseudogene. This CDR3 has 17 amino acids. The CDR3 nucleotides read TGTGCCAGCAGCAAAGCGAGTGGGGCACTCTTCTACCGGGAGCAGTACGTC. This sequence encodes CASSKASGALFYREQYV.

This clone has a single count. This chain links TRBV2 with TRBJ2-2; D might be TRBD1 (6 bases). CDR3 length: 15 residues. With 6 bases removed from V and 4 bases from J, the gap between germline ends came to 15 bases. CDR1 and CDR2 (germline): SNHLY, FYNNEI. The DNA for the CDR3 is TGTGCCAGCAGCTTACGACAGGTTGGCACCGGGGAGCTGTTTTTT. This codes for CASSLRQVGTGELFF.